Sequencing of this T cell receptor (beta chain) was carried out in a study of control samples from healthy donors and cancer patients. Germline lookup yields CDR1 SGHRS and CDR2 YFSETQ. This CDR3 region has 23 residues. Unmatched junction bases numbered 28, after V lost 4 bases and J lost 2 bases. The data were produced by immunoSEQ multiplex PCR, yet TCRdb's version contains in-frame clones alone and is incomplete. The sample lists roughly 100,000 clones; 92% were seen once. The gene calls are TRBV5-1 and TRBJ2-7; 12 nucleotides line up with TRBD1. This TCR was sampled from a woman younger than 35 in good health. The sample taken for sequencing was blood. CDR3: CASSTFPGQGALGSLADTYEQYF. CDR3 nucleotide sequence: TGCGCCAGCAGCACCTTTCCGGGACAGGGGGCGTTGGGTTCGCTAGCGGACACCTACGAGCAGTACTTC. The whole variable domain, filled in from reference TRBV5-1 and TRBJ2-7, reads KAGVTQTPRYLIKTRGQQVTLSCSPISGHRSVSWYQQTPGQGLQFLFEYFSETQRNKGNFPGRFSGRQFSNSRSEMNVSTLELGDSALYLCASSTFPGQGALGSLADTYEQYFGPGTRLTVT.